The next 5 T cell receptor beta chains were all read from a single sample in a study of blood T cell repertoires in COVID-19. Using immunoSEQ multiplex PCR, the repertoire was profiled, and TCRdb retains in-frame clones only, with some absent. The sample has 95,000 to 150,000 clones, 80% to 90% seen once; the top ten hold 0.88%. The specimen was peripheral blood. Every receptor here comes from a woman aged 45-59 years with active or convalescent COVID-19.

V usage is TRBV5-1 and J usage is TRBJ2-1; D not resolved. The ends were cut back, 3 bases at V and 9 bases at J, with 10 bases in the middle. The CDR3 totals 12 residues. Germline CDR1 and CDR2: SGHRS and YFSETQ. CDR3 region: CASSSDTSEQFF. Here the CDR3 DNA reads TGCGCCAGCAGCTCCGACACAAGTGAGCAGTTCTTC.

The CDR3 spells CASRPPQGSNTEAFF. Here the CDR3 DNA reads TGTGCCAGTCGCCCTCCCCAGGGGTCGAACACTGAAGCTTTCTTT. The chain uses TRBV19 and TRBJ1-1; D may be TRBD1 (6 bases). The germline V and J ends were trimmed by 8 bases and 1 base, with 17 bases remaining between them. CDR1 and CDR2 from the germline V gene are LNHDA and SQIVND (reference sequence). The CDR3 consists of 15 residues.

This chain joins TRBV2 and TRBJ2-3; TRBD1 might be the D (6 bases). CDR3 size: 15 residues. Deletions cut 2 bases from V and 9 bases from J, with 18 bases between. Germline lookup yields CDR1 SNHLY and CDR2 FYNNEI. The CDR3 protein is CASSEHRESSSTQYF. The DNA for the CDR3 is TGTGCCAGCAGTGAACACAGGGAGTCTTCATCGACGCAGTATTTT.

The CDR3 loop reads CASSYGPSELFF. For the CDR3, the DNA is TGTGCCAGCAGTTACGGGCCCTCCGAACTGTTTTTT. The V and J genes are TRBV6-2 or TRBV6-3 and TRBJ1-4; D gene unclear. Germline CDR1 and CDR2: MNHEY and SVGEGT. The CDR3 loop spans 12 amino acids. The ends were cut back, 2 bases at V and 12 bases at J, with 10 bases in the middle.

The V call is TRBV7-2, the J call TRBJ2-1; 7 bases agree with TRBD1. The V and J ends lost 5 bases and 5 bases, in that order; junction bases with no gene match: 12. The germline V gene has CDR1 SGHTA and CDR2 FQGNSA. CDR3 size: 16 residues. The CDR3 coding sequence is TGTGCCAGCAGCATCCATTGGACAGGAACTAACAATGAGCAGTTCTTC. This encodes CASSIHWTGTNNEQFF.